A selection of T cell receptor beta chains follows, all from one sample in a study of cytomegalovirus exposure and HLA in healthy donors. Data came from immunoSEQ multiplex PCR; TCRdb stores just in-frame clones and leaves some out. The data contain approximately 110,000 clones, more than 65% of them singletons. Input material: PBMCs. The origin of the receptors is a human donor in good health. Both conserved end residues are part of each CDR3. D genes are given only for firm matches. Some rows mark clone size as missing; the rest say once, few, many or name a class of expanded clone.

>-|TRBV7-6|TRBJ2-2|-
CASSLSGGGFRDTGELFF
TGTGCCAGCAGCTTATCGGGAGGGGGCTTTAGAGACACCGGGGAGCTGTTTTTT
>TRBD1|TRBV5-5|TRBJ2-2|-
CASSFRDRAFFFNTGELFF
TGTGCCAGCAGTTTCCGGGACAGAGCCTTTTTTTTTAACACCGGGGAGCTGTTTTTT
>TRBD2|TRBV6-5|TRBJ2-7|-
CASTRRTRGYEQYF
TGTGCCAGCACGCGCAGGACTAGGGGCTACGAGCAGTACTTC
>TRBD1|TRBV19|TRBJ2-7|-
CASSIGQGEYRYEQYF
TGTGCCAGTAGTATAGGACAGGGCGAATATAGGTACGAGCAGTACTTC
>-|TRBV10-3|TRBJ1-3|-
CAITKTGPGNTIYF
TGTGCCATCACCAAGACAGGACCGGGAAACACCATATATTTT
>-|TRBV6-1|TRBJ1-1|-
CANSWNTEAFF
TGTGCCAACAGCTGGAACACTGAAGCTTTCTTT
>TRBD1|TRBV9|TRBJ2-1|-
CASSLSGTGYNEQFF
TGTGCCAGCAGCCTCTCCGGGACAGGGTACAATGAGCAGTTCTTC
>-|TRBV27|TRBJ2-1|-
CASSFLLASNEQFF
TGTGCCAGCAGTTTCTTGCTAGCATCCAATGAGCAGTTCTTC
>-|TRBV10-3|TRBJ1-4|-
CAISESTRNEKLFF
TGTGCCATCAGTGAGTCAACCAGAAATGAAAAACTGTTTTTT
>-|TRBV10-3|TRBJ2-2|-
CAISVKGEELFF
TGTGCCATCAGTGTTAAAGGGGAGGAGCTGTTTTTT
>TRBD2|TRBV11-2|TRBJ2-5|-
CASSLSRLAGEVRFETQYF
TGTGCCAGCAGCCTCTCCAGACTAGCGGGAGAGGTTCGGTTTGAGACCCAGTACTTC
>TRBD1|TRBV19|TRBJ1-2|few
CASSPRTGNNYGYTF
TGTGCCAGTAGCCCGCGGACAGGGAACAACTATGGCTACACCTTC
>-|TRBV4-1|TRBJ1-1|-
CASSREGYTEAFF
TGCGCCAGCAGCCGGGAGGGATACACTGAAGCTTTCTTT
>TRBD2|TRBV6-5|TRBJ2-7|few
CASSYGTSGSLYEQYF
TGTGCCAGCAGTTACGGAACTAGCGGGAGTCTCTACGAGCAGTACTTC
>-|TRBV28|TRBJ1-1|-
CASSLGGVGTEAFF
TGTGCCAGCAGTTTAGGTGGAGTCGGGACTGAAGCTTTCTTT
>-|TRBV19|TRBJ1-1|once
CASSAGNTEAFF
TGTGCCAGTAGTGCCGGGAACACTGAAGCTTTCTTT
>-|TRBV23-1|TRBJ2-6|-
CASISGVHRAGANVLTF
TGCGCCAGCATCTCGGGAGTACATAGAGCTGGGGCCAACGTCCTGACTTTC
>TRBD2|TRBV4-1|TRBJ2-5|-
CASSRGLAGVGETQYF
TGCGCCAGCAGCCGCGGACTAGCGGGAGTCGGTGAGACCCAGTACTTC
>-|TRBV2|TRBJ1-5|-
CASSEQANQPQHF
TGTGCCAGCAGTGAACAGGCCAATCAGCCCCAGCATTTT
>TRBD2|TRBV5-4|TRBJ2-1|-
CASSRRDYIDSYEQFF
TGTGCCAGCAGCCGGAGGGACTATATCGATTCCTATGAGCAGTTCTTC
>-|TRBV5-1|TRBJ2-7|-
CASSPTVTYEQYF
TGCGCCAGCAGCCCGACAGTAACCTACGAGCAGTACTTC
>TRBD2|TRBV11-3|TRBJ2-7|-
CASSFEFGTSGRLYF
TGTGCCAGCAGCTTCGAGTTCGGGACTAGCGGGAGGCTGTACTTC
>-|TRBV13|TRBJ1-5|-
CASSFQGQPQHF
TGTGCCAGCAGCTTTCAGGGTCAGCCCCAGCATTTT
>-|TRBV7-2|TRBJ2-1|-
CASSFPSGPFNEQFF
TGTGCCAGCAGCTTCCCCAGCGGGCCATTCAATGAGCAGTTCTTC
>TRBD2|TRBV4-1|TRBJ2-1|-
CASSQAGTSGYNEQFF
TGCGCCAGCAGCCAAGCCGGGACTAGCGGCTACAATGAGCAGTTCTTC
>TRBD2|TRBV28|TRBJ2-5|-
CASSSGLAAQETQYF
TGTGCCAGCAGTTCGGGACTAGCGGCCCAAGAGACCCAGTACTTC
>-|TRBV7-8|TRBJ1-1|once
CASSSAGIAQRTEAFF
TGTGCCAGCAGCTCCGCCGGGATAGCCCAACGCACTGAAGCTTTCTTT
>TRBD1|TRBV10-1|TRBJ2-7|-
CASSEIKGGTYEQYF
TGCGCCAGCAGTGAGATAAAAGGGGGCACCTACGAGCAGTACTTC
>-|TRBV7-6|TRBJ2-5|-
CASSSYGRSAETQYF
TGTGCCAGCAGCTCATATGGGAGGTCTGCCGAGACCCAGTACTTC
>-|TRBV29-1|TRBJ2-3|-
CSEGDRTDTQYF
TGCAGCGAGGGGGATCGCACAGATACGCAGTATTTT
>TRBD1|TRBV6-1|TRBJ2-3|-
CASGGDRGSTDTQYF
TGTGCCAGTGGCGGAGACAGGGGTAGCACAGATACGCAGTATTTT